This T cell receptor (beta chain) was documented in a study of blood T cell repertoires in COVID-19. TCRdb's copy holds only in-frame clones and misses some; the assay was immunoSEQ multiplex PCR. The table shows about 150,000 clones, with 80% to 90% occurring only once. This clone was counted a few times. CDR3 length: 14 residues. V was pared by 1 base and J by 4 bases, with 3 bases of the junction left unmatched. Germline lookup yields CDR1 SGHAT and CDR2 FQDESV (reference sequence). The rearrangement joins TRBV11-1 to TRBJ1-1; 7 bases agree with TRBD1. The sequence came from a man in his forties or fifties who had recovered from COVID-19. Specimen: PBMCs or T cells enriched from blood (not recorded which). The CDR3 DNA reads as TGTGCCAGCAGCTTAGTAAGGGGGCCCACTGAAGCTTTCTTT. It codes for CASSLVRGPTEAFF.